These 25 T cell receptor beta chains originate from one sample sequenced in a study of cytomegalovirus exposure and HLA in healthy donors (dated by TCRdb to between 2016 and 2019). The library was obtained by the immunoSEQ multiplex PCR assay. For the multiplex PCR, a mixture combining 60 forward primers for TCR Vbeta segments and 13 reverse primers for TCR Jbeta segments was used. Drawn from immuneACCESS, this table holds only the in-frame rearrangements with V and J called that TCRdb kept. Clones are partly lost; checked studies trace under half to an unresolved V gene and leave the rest unexplained. Recorded for this sample are 150,000 to 200,000 clones; over 60% of them occurred a single time. The ten most abundant clones make up about 1% of the sample. Sequencing was done on a sample of PBMCs. Every receptor here comes from a woman aged 40 to 55 in good health and CMV-seronegative.

This sequence joins TRBV13 and TRBJ2-1; 7 bases are a match to TRBD2. The ends lost 6 bases at V and 5 bases at J; junction bases unmatched: 10. Germline assignment: CDR1 PRHDT and CDR2 FYEKMQ (reference sequence). This CDR3 has 15 amino acids. CDR3 sequence reads: CASSPGGAGHNEQFF. In DNA form, the CDR3 reads TGTGCCAGCAGTCCCGGGGGAGCGGGGCACAATGAGCAGTTCTTC.

The CDR3, as DNA: TGCGCCAGCAGTGTGTCTAGCGGGAGACGGCGAGACCCATGGATTGACAATGAGCAGTTCTTC. Protein: CASSVSSGRRRDPWIDNEQFF. The chain employs TRBV10-2 and TRBJ2-1, with 10 bases aligning to TRBD2. This CDR3 spans 21 amino acids. Per the germline V gene, CDR1 is WSHSY and CDR2 is SAAADI. The J segment lost 5 bases and the V segment lost 4 bases, leaving 23 bases of the junction unmatched.

The chain links TRBV9 to TRBJ1-2; 10 positions match TRBD1. Germline V gene data show CDR1 as SGDLS and CDR2 as YYNGEE. V gave up 4 bases and J gave up 6 bases; unmatched junction bases: 12. This CDR3 spans 16 amino acids. The CDR3 nucleotides are TGTGCCAGCAGCATTATGGGACAGGGGACGCCTCATGGCTACACCTTC. Translated, it gives CASSIMGQGTPHGYTF.

The chain is built from TRBV9 and TRBJ2-7, with 7 nucleotides matching TRBD2. Germline values: CDR1 SGDLS, CDR2 YYNGEE. With 2 bases clipped from V and 0 bases from J, the junction kept 5 bases outside the gene matches. This CDR3 has 15 amino acids. Written as DNA, the CDR3 is TGTGCCAGCAGCGTCTCCGGGACTATCTCCTACGAGCAGTACTTC. As protein: CASSVSGTISYEQYF.

The CDR3, as DNA: TGTGCCAGCAGCGGACAGGGGGCCCGCTTTGCCAAAAACATTCAGTACTTC. This encodes CASSGQGARFAKNIQYF. This chain connects TRBV27 to TRBJ2-4; 11 bases agree with TRBD1. This CDR3 region has 17 residues. Germline CDR1 and CDR2: MNHEY and SMNVEV (reference sequence). With V trimmed by 6 bases and J by 1 base, 8 bases remained unmatched.

The rearrangement uses TRBV11-1 and TRBJ1-1, with D unclear. The CDR3 spans 14 residues. The V and J ends lost 3 bases and 4 bases respectively, with 12 bases between them. The germline CDR1 and CDR2 sequences are SGHAT and FQDESV (reference sequence). CDR3 DNA sequence: TGTGCCAGCAGCTTGGGGTGGGCGGGCACTGAAGCTTTCTTT. Amino acids: CASSLGWAGTEAFF.

The chain recombines TRBV19 with TRBJ2-6; maybe TRBD1 (7 bases). In germline, CDR1 is LNHDA, CDR2 SQIVND (reference sequence). The CDR3 is made up of 17 amino acids. Trimming stripped 3 bases from V and 0 bases from J, with 12 bases between. The CDR3 reads CASSIQGGSSGANVLTF. CDR3 sequence (DNA): TGTGCCAGTAGTATCCAGGGGGGAAGCTCTGGGGCCAACGTCCTGACTTTC.

CDR3 sequence reads: CATSRDLAQDQPQHF. For the CDR3, the DNA is TGTGCCACCAGCAGAGATCTGGCCCAGGATCAGCCCCAGCATTTT. The J gene is TRBJ1-5, the V gene TRBV15, with no clear D. In germline, CDR1 is LNHNV, CDR2 YYDKDF (reference sequence). This CDR3 is built from 15 residues. V was shortened by 0 bases and J by 5 bases, with 11 bases between the two germline ends.

The chain joins TRBV18 to TRBJ2-5; 8 bases fit TRBD2. V was clipped by 2 bases and J by 2 bases; unmatched bases: 7. CDR1 and CDR2 from the germline V gene are KGHSH and LQKENI. The CDR3 covers 16 residues. The CDR3 protein is CASSPGVIAGQETQYF. CDR3 nucleotide sequence: TGTGCCAGCTCACCAGGGGTGATAGCGGGACAAGAGACCCAGTACTTC. The full variable domain, completed using reference TRBV18 and TRBJ2-5, is NAGVMQNPRHLVRRRGQEARLRCSPMKGHSHVYWYRQLPEEGLKFMVYLQKENIIDESGMPKERFSAEFPKEGPSILRIQQVVRGDSAAYFCASSPGVIAGQETQYFGPGTRLLVL.

The chain's CDR3 is CASSVGQLAGGGEQFF. The CDR3 coding sequence is TGTGCCAGCAGCGTAGGTCAACTAGCGGGAGGGGGTGAGCAGTTCTTC. The rearrangement uses TRBV9 and TRBJ2-1; 13 bases map to TRBD2. Germline CDR1 and CDR2: SGDLS and YYNGEE. The length of the CDR3 is 16 residues. Trimming at V came to 0 bases and at J to 9 bases, leaving 6 bases not matched to a gene.

The chain couples TRBV29-1 to TRBJ2-1; possibly TRBD1 for D (5 bases). CDR3 size: 16 residues. Germline V gives CDR1 SQVTM, CDR2 ANQGSEA. V lost 7 bases and J 3 bases, leaving 22 bases between the germline ends. The CDR3 nucleotides are TGCAGCGCCCAAGCCGGCCAGGGCAATATCTACAATGAGCAGTTCTTC. Protein sequence: CSAQAGQGNIYNEQFF.

The rearrangement joins TRBV10-3 to TRBJ1-5, with 7 bases identical to TRBD1. The length of the CDR3 is 13 residues. Germline loops: CDR1 ENHRY, CDR2 SYGVKD. V was clipped by 8 bases and J by 4 bases; unmatched bases: 5. The chain's CDR3 is CAIQPGGNQPQHF. The CDR3 DNA reads TGTGCCATCCAGCCAGGGGGAAATCAGCCCCAGCATTTT.

The rearrangement joins TRBV27 to TRBJ1-2; 8 bases line up with TRBD1. V trimming: 2 bases; J trimming: 14 bases; junction bases outside the gene matches: 10. Germline lookup yields CDR1 MNHEY and CDR2 SMNVEV (reference sequence). The CDR3 has 13 amino acids. CDR3 sequence reads: CASSLEGTGNFTF. The CDR3 coding sequence is TGTGCCAGCAGTTTAGAGGGGACAGGAAACTTTACCTTC.

The rearrangement links TRBV19 to TRBJ1-1, with TRBD1 matching 7 bases. This CDR3 region has 14 residues. From germline, CDR1 is LNHDA and CDR2 SQIVND (reference sequence). The V segment lost 3 bases and the J segment 4 bases; nucleotides outside the gene matches: 5. Written as DNA, the CDR3 is TGTGCCAGTAGTATCGGCGAGGGGGCCACTGAAGCTTTCTTT. Encoded protein: CASSIGEGATEAFF.

The chain is built from TRBV30 and TRBJ1-2; tentative D call: TRBD1 (6 bases). CDR1 and CDR2 (germline): GTSNPN, SVGIG (reference sequence). The CDR3 is 12 amino acids. Trimming removed 5 bases at V and 0 bases at J, with 7 bases between. CDR3 in DNA: TGTGCCTGGGGGGGCCCTAACTATGGCTACACCTTC. Protein: CAWGGPNYGYTF.

The V gene is TRBV27, the J gene TRBJ1-1; 7 bases are a match to TRBD1. CDR3 length: 13 amino acids. Germline CDR1 is MNHEY and CDR2 is SMNVEV (reference sequence). The trim removed 2 bases at V and 4 bases at J, leaving 1 base unmatched. DNA of the CDR3: TGTGCCAGCAGTTTAAGGACAGGCACTGAAGCTTTCTTT. It translates to CASSLRTGTEAFF.

The chain uses TRBV7-6 and TRBJ2-5, with D uncertain. The length of the CDR3 is 13 residues. Per germline, CDR1 SGHVS and CDR2 FNYEAQ. V was clipped by 5 bases and J by 1 base, with 8 bases between them. In DNA, the CDR3 is TGTGCCAGCAGCATGAGTTCCCAAGAGACCCAGTACTTC. Encoded protein: CASSMSSQETQYF.

The V gene is TRBV30, the J gene TRBJ1-2, with D possibly being TRBD1 (6 bases). Deletions cut 0 bases from V and 0 bases from J, with 11 bases between. Germline assignment: CDR1 GTSNPN and CDR2 SVGIG (reference sequence). This CDR3 is built from 15 residues. CDR3 amino acids: CAWSVVAGANYGYTF. CDR3 nucleotide sequence: TGTGCCTGGAGTGTGGTGGCAGGGGCTAACTATGGCTACACCTTC.

The rearrangement uses TRBV5-1 and TRBJ2-2, with a weak D call TRBD1 (5 bases). In germline, CDR1 is SGHRS, CDR2 YFSETQ. V lost 3 bases, J lost 1 base, and 10 bases lay in between. The CDR3 loop spans 15 amino acids. The chain's CDR3 is CASSSLQENTGELFF. CDR3 in DNA: TGCGCCAGCAGCTCGTTACAGGAGAACACCGGGGAGCTGTTTTTT.

This chain links TRBV7-8 with TRBJ2-7, with 10 bases that match TRBD2. The germline V gene encodes CDR1 SGHVS and CDR2 FQNEAQ. V was pared by 4 bases and J by 3 bases, with 9 bases of the junction left unmatched. The CDR3 consists of 16 residues. The CDR3 here is CASSSYPGLAYYEQYV. In DNA form, the CDR3 reads TGTGCCAGCAGCTCCTACCCGGGACTAGCGTACTACGAGCAGTACGTC.

This chain links TRBV7-9 with TRBJ2-1; D possibly corresponds to TRBD2 (5 bases). Germline CDR1 SEHNR, CDR2 FQNEAQ (reference sequence). V gave up 9 bases and J gave up 4 bases, with 19 bases separating them. The CDR3 extends over 15 amino acids. CDR3 sequence: CASISDLVIYNEQFF. CDR3 coding DNA: TGTGCCAGTATTTCGGACTTGGTGATTTACAATGAGCAGTTCTTC.

V usage is TRBV27 and J usage is TRBJ1-4; D gene uncertain. CDR3 length: 15 residues. Germline V gene data show CDR1 as MNHEY and CDR2 as SMNVEV (reference sequence). The ends were cut back, 5 bases at V and 5 bases at J, with 15 bases in the middle. The CDR3 region has the DNA TGTGCCAGCAGTGCCCGCGGGTCCCCGAATGAAAAACTGTTTTTT. Its protein product is CASSARGSPNEKLFF.

The rearrangement links TRBV5-4 to TRBJ1-2, with 7 bases aligning to TRBD1. The germline CDR1 and CDR2 sequences are SGHNT and YYREEE (reference sequence). V was pared by 5 bases and J by 5 bases, with 6 bases of the junction left unmatched. The CDR3 length is 13 residues. This chain's CDR3 is CASSTGTEYGYTF. In DNA form, the CDR3 reads TGTGCCAGCAGTACCGGGACAGAGTATGGCTACACCTTC.

This chain links TRBV6-1 with TRBJ1-4, with 7 bases matching TRBD1. Per the germline V gene, CDR1 is MNHNS and CDR2 is SASEGT. This CDR3 has 16 residues. Trimming took 3 bases from V and 0 from J; bases not matched to a gene: 4. DNA of the CDR3: TGTGCCAGCAGTGATGCAGGGGGTGCAACTAATGAAAAACTGTTTTTT. Protein sequence: CASSDAGGATNEKLFF.

The chain couples TRBV4-2 to TRBJ1-5; 8 nucleotides agree with TRBD1. Germline V gene sequence: CDR1 LGHNA, CDR2 YNFKEQ. V dropped 1 base and J dropped 6; count of bases not matched to a gene: 8. CDR3 length equals 16 residues. CDR3 sequence (DNA): TGTGCCAGCAGCCAAGGTCCAGGGGGCGTGAGTCAGCCCCAGCATTTT. This codes for CASSQGPGGVSQPQHF.